Listed below are T cell receptor beta chains from one sample, sequenced in a study of beta chain features in type 1 diabetes. Only in-frame clones appear in the TCRdb table, and some are missing; sequencing was by immunoSEQ multiplex PCR. In the table there are about 900,000 clones, roughly 15% of which are singletons. The sequencing sample was made of naive CD4+ T cells from blood. The receptors were sampled from a woman aged 18-29 years in good health. Each CDR3 is given with its conserved first and last residue. D genes are given only for firm matches. Some rows have no size entry. The others give once, few or many, or a class for an expanded clone.

cdr3_nt cdr3_aa clone_size j_call cdr3_length v_call d_call
TGTGCCAGCAGCCCCCCCTTGGACAGGCTTGGGTATGGCTACACCTTC CASSPPLDRLGYGYTF NA TRBJ1-2 16 TRBV9 TRBD1
TGTGCCAGCGGCGGCGTCCGGAATATTCCCGGGGAGCTGTTTTTT CASGGVRNIPGELFF few TRBJ2-2 15 TRBV6-1 NA
TGTGCCAGCAGCTTAGTTGGAGGTTATAGCAATCAGCCCCAGCATTTT CASSLVGGYSNQPQHF few TRBJ1-5 16 TRBV7-2 NA
TGTGCCAGCAGTGACGCCGGGGCTCAGCCCCAGCATTTT CASSDAGAQPQHF NA TRBJ1-5 13 TRBV2 NA
TGCGCCAGCAGCTTGAATGGCAGGGTCCACGAGCAGTACTTC CASSLNGRVHEQYF NA TRBJ2-7 14 TRBV5-1 NA
TGTGCCAGCAGCTTAGAGGGGGCTGACTACAATGAGCAGTTCTTC CASSLEGADYNEQFF few TRBJ2-1 15 TRBV7-2 TRBD1
TGTGCCAGCAGTTTAATACAGGGAACAATGAACACTGAAGCTTTCTTT CASSLIQGTMNTEAFF NA TRBJ1-1 16 TRBV27 NA
TGTGCTAGTGGTTTGGGGGCCGGAGACAATTACTATGGCTACACCTTC CASGLGAGDNYYGYTF NA TRBJ1-2 16 TRBV12-5 NA
TGTGCCAGCAGTATCGGGGCGGGCGTTTGGGGCCATACAAAATCCTACAATGAGCAGTTCTTC CASSIGAGVWGHTKSYNEQFF few TRBJ2-1 21 TRBV28 NA
TGTGCCAGCAGCTTAGCGGCTAGCGGGAGGGCCTTGCGGCTCTTC CASSLAASGRALRLF NA TRBJ2-1 15 TRBV7-2 TRBD2
TGCGCCAGCACCCCGACTAGCGGGAGCACAGATACGCAGTATTTT CASTPTSGSTDTQYF few TRBJ2-3 15 TRBV5-1 TRBD2